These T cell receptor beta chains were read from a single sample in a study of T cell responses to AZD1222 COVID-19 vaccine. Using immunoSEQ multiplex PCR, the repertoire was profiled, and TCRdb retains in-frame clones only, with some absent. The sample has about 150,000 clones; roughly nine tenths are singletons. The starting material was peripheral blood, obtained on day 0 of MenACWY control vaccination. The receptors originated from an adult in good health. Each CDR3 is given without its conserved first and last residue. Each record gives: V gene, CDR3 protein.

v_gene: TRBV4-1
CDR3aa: ASSHTWADTQY

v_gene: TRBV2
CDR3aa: ASTWGNYGYT

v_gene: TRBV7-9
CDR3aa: ASSSQDRGPDGELF

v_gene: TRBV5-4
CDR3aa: ASSLGQGGNSPLH

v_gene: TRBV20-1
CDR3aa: SASPLAAPLSTDTQY

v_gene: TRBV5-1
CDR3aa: ASSLTSWTGDYGYT

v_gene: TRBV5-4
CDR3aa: ASSSPVGGSTDTQY

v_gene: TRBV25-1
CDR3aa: ASSFGQGARGYT

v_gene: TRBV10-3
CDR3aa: AISDVSRQY

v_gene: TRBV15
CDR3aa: ATTDRVNSPLH

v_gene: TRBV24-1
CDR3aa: ATSDLQAGTYNEQF

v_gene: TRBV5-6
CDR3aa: ASSLDGSHHYGYT

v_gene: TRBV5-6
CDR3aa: ASSSQDRGNEKLF

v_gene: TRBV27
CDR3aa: ASRPGTLYQPQH

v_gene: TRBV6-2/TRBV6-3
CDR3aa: ASSDTNYGYT

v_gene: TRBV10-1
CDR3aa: ASEGGNSYNEQF

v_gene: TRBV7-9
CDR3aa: ASSLDRGSYNSPLH

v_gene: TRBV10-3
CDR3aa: AIRGQADEKLF

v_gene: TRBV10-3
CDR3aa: AIQGAWYGYT

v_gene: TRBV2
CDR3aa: ASSPRDYGYT

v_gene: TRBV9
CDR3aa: ASSVGLGSEQY